The following is a TCR beta chain sequence with its context. TCRdb keeps only in-frame clones here, not all; method: immunoSEQ multiplex PCR. The sample contains about 300,000 clones, 88% of which appear only once. This specimen belongs to a study of cytomegalovirus exposure and HLA in healthy donors. Per the germline V gene, CDR1 is MDHEN and CDR2 is SYDVKM. The ends were cut back, 1 base at V and 2 bases at J, with 14 bases in the middle. This CDR3 region has 17 residues. The sequence derives from a young woman in good health and CMV-seronegative. The sample was PBMCs. The gene calls are TRBV28 and TRBJ2-2; D may be TRBD1 (6 bases). In nucleotides, the CDR3 is TGTGCCAGCAGTTTATCGCCGGACAGCTTTAACACCGGGGAGCTGTTTTTT. Translated, it gives CASSLSPDSFNTGELFF.